This T cell receptor beta chain was found in a study of shared clonotypes between healthy human individuals. An even split of each subset's genomic DNA across several immunoSEQ plates was performed. Only in-frame clones appear in the TCRdb table, and some are missing; sequencing was by immunoSEQ multiplex PCR. The data contain almost 700,000 clones, about 90% of them singletons. J was trimmed by 2 bases and V by 5 bases; bases with no gene match: 8. This CDR3 has 16 residues. Germline V gives CDR1 SEHNR, CDR2 FQNEAQ (reference sequence). Study-wide results and caveats: Naive subsets tended to show greater estimated richness than memory subsets. Large depth notwithstanding, sorted-subset sequencing proved incomplete by rarefaction.

As concerns this clone: The antigen is unknown.

As defined, naive CD8 cells were CD45RO-negative and positively selected for CCR7, with terminally differentiated effector memory CD45RA+ cells excluded. The specimen sequenced was naive CD8+ T cells sorted from blood. This TCR was sampled from a man younger than 40 in good health. The V and J genes are TRBV7-9 and TRBJ2-3, with TRBD2 matching 9 bases. This CDR3 reads CASSPLAGEITDTQYF. Here the CDR3 DNA reads TGTGCCAGCAGCCCGTTAGCGGGAGAGATCACAGATACGCAGTATTTT.